These 3 T cell receptor beta chains were all obtained from the same sample, sequenced in a study of cytomegalovirus exposure and HLA in healthy donors. The PCR employed 60 Vbeta primers together with 13 Jbeta primers. Clones were sequenced by immunoSEQ multiplex PCR, and TCRdb holds only the in-frame ones, with some missing. Of 63,000 or so clones in the sample, roughly four fifths are singletons; the top ten hold just under 7.5%. The specimen sequenced was PBMCs. Receptor source: a woman in her 30s in good health and CMV-seropositive.

There are a few counts of this clone. This chain connects TRBV27 to TRBJ1-4, with D possibly matching TRBD1 (5 bases). Germline V gene sequence: CDR1 MNHEY, CDR2 SMNVEV (reference sequence). This CDR3 contains 13 residues. Trimming took off 7 bases at V and 10 bases at J, with 16 bases between the two ends. This CDR3 reads CASTFTRGGKLFF. The CDR3 DNA reads TGTGCCAGCACCTTTACGCGGGGGGGAAAACTGTTTTTT.

The count of this clone is one. The chain combines TRBV2 with TRBJ1-2; D possibly corresponds to TRBD1 (6 bases). The length of the CDR3 is 13 residues. Germline CDR1 SNHLY, CDR2 FYNNEI. Trimming shortened V by 5 bases and J by 8 bases, and 15 bases separated the two germline ends. CDR3 protein: CASSPDRMGGYTF. CDR3 nucleotides: TGTGCCAGCAGTCCCGACAGGATGGGGGGCTACACCTTC.

V and J are TRBV7-9 and TRBJ1-5, with 7 bases identical to TRBD1. V dropped 5 bases and J dropped 1; count of bases not matched to a gene: 2. The CDR3 loop spans 14 amino acids. Germline CDR1 reads SEHNR; CDR2 reads FQNEAQ (reference sequence). The CDR3 loop reads CASSRDSSNQPQHF. CDR3 nucleotide sequence: TGTGCCAGCAGCCGGGACAGCAGCAATCAGCCCCAGCATTTT.